This T cell receptor (beta chain) appears in the sequencing data of a study of identical twins (TCRdb year 2016). In terms of the full investigation: The study deep-sequenced TCR alpha and beta repertoires from monozygotic twins, unrelated adults of various ages and cord blood to test whether fetal clonotypes persist. To rule out contamination, the twin experiments were replicated at different times with different library preparation protocols.

The library relied on 5' RACE. TCRdb names Illumina HiSeq 2000 as the instrument used. Template switching added a universal primer binding site, and the final cDNA carried a unique molecular identifier that allowed TCR cDNA molecules to be counted accurately. First-strand cDNA for TCR alpha and beta chains was synthesized from specific primers in the conserved constant-segment region. To control for contamination, every cDNA library was double barcoded, receiving both a SMART-Mk sample barcode and Illumina barcodes. TruSeq adapter sequences, together with Illumina sample barcodes, were added in two successive PCR steps. TCR alpha and beta cDNA libraries were sequenced on the Illumina HiSeq platform with custom primers. Per the authors' processing: MiGEC was used to process raw reads and extract unique molecular identifiers, and MiXCR was used to find CDR3 positions. For each individual, recombination models were inferred using an EM algorithm with the repgenHMM and IGoR tools. Shared clonotype analysis was performed with the tcR package in R, normalizing sharing by the product of cloneset sizes. Out-of-frame nonproductive sequences were analyzed to study raw recombination free of thymic and clonal selection effects. TCRdb took the public reads, trimmed them with fastp at Q25, ran MiXCR for clone calling and kept in-frame beta chains. Rows with a matching CDR3 protein are joined into one entry that keeps the most common DNA and genes. The V and J calls were determined by TCRdb, not by the authors. This sample comprises fewer than 650,000 distinct CDR3 sequences, around a tenth of them detected only once. The ten biggest clones cover roughly 3% of the sample.

What the study reported, not specific to this receptor: Conclusions relied on cross-sectional statistical analysis, since the same donors could not be followed over many years. Excess twin sharing in beta out-of-frame sequences was weaker because fewer shared sequences lowered the signal-to-noise ratio. Compared with coincidental sharing between unrelated individuals, out-of-frame TCR alpha sequences shared between twins had an excess of sequences with low generation probability. Abundant cord blood beta clonotypes carried fewer insertions; young adult naive repertoires showed a weaker similar trend, while memory repertoires showed none. In monozygotic twins, out-of-frame TCR alpha sharing was systematically underestimated by recombination models, although the models agreed with sharing between unrelated individuals. Invariant T cells such as MAIT and iNKT could partly confound zero-insertion analyses, although diverse VJ usage argued against such confounding for most clonotypes.

This clonotype was seen only a few times. The antigen this receptor binds is unknown. No base-level quality is on record; no much larger clone is a single base apart. CDR1 and CDR2 were assigned from the germline V gene as MNHEY and SVGAGI. Trimming takes 5 bases from V and 5 bases from J, and the germline ends sit 8 bases apart. The CDR3 spans 12 residues, from the cysteine through the phenylalanine. Only the CDR3 DNA is retained, 36 bases long and in frame from the first base. Every donor in the study was a healthy Caucasian. The twin cohort comprised three pairs of female monozygotic twins, all aged roughly 18 to 30 years. Peripheral blood mononuclear cells were the source from which RNA for the TCR libraries was isolated. The same data also contributed to another study, on yellow fever vaccine responses in identical twins. As noted in the second study: The T cell response to vaccination in identical twins was reported by the authors to appear partly convergent and partly personalized. The study precisely tracked vaccine-responding T cell clones in identical twins.

The V gene is TRBV6-5 and the J gene is TRBJ2-3, with the identity of the D gene unclear. The sequence was collected from a woman in her late teens or twenties in good health. Sequencing was done on a sample of PBMCs. The nucleotide sequence reads as follows: TGTGCCAGCAGTATCGAAGGAGATACGCAGTATTTT. This gives the protein CASSIEGDTQYF.